These 4 T cell receptor beta chains originate from one sample sequenced in a study of T cell responses to AZD1222 COVID-19 vaccine. Sequencing was performed with immunoSEQ multiplex PCR; in TCRdb, only in-frame clones are kept and a portion is missing. The sample holds under 95,000 clones, about 90% seen once. The sample consisted of peripheral blood, taken on day 0 of AZD1222 vaccination. Receptors originate from an adult in good health.

This clone was seen only a few times. The DNA is omitted, as the CDR3 cannot be located on it reliably, and the CDR3 follows TCRdb's listing. This chain links TRBV3-1 (or the pseudogene TRBV3-2) with TRBJ1-3; the table's D call TRBD1 went unverified against the DNA. Germline values: CDR1 LGHDT, CDR2 YNNKEL (reference sequence). The CDR3 sequence runs 12 residues, both termini included. The CDR3 loop is CASSQVGTGSYF.

The chain carries TRBV19 and TRBJ1-5; maybe TRBD1 (5 bases). CDR1 LNHDA and CDR2 SQIVND come from the germline V gene (reference sequence). V was shortened by 3 bases and J by 0 bases, with 9 bases between the two germline ends. The CDR3 has 15 residues. DNA for the CDR3: TGTGCCAGTAGTATTCTGGGGGATAGCAATCAGCCCCAGCATTTT. It yields the protein CASSILGDSNQPQHF.

Only one count was recorded for this clone. CDR3 sequence: CASGRTGMRETQYF. CDR3 nucleotides: TGCGCCAGCGGACGGACAGGGATGAGGGAGACCCAGTACTTC. The rearrangement links TRBV5-1 to TRBJ2-5; 8 bases match TRBD1. The CDR3 covers 14 residues. Trimming removed 7 bases from V and 5 bases from J; junction bases left unmatched: 10. Germline values: CDR1 SGHRS, CDR2 YFSETQ.

This sequence joins TRBV7-2 and TRBJ2-2; TRBD2 might be the D (6 bases). The CDR3 loop spans 14 amino acids. V was clipped by 3 bases and J by 7 bases, with 12 bases between them. Germline V lookup: CDR1 SGHTA, CDR2 FQGNSA. CDR3 in amino acids: CASSLRGWGGELFF. CDR3 nucleotides: TGTGCCAGCAGCTTGCGGGGTTGGGGCGGGGAGCTGTTTTTT. Using reference TRBV7-2 and TRBJ2-2 for the parts outside the CDR3, the full variable domain is GAGVSQSPSNKVTEKGKDVELRCDPISGHTALYWYRQSLGQGLEFLIYFQGNSAPDKSGLPSDRFSAERTGGSVSTLTIQRTQQEDSAVYLCASSLRGWGGELFFGEGSRLTVL.